The 25 T cell receptor beta chains below all came from one sample that was sequenced in a study of T-cell memory formation after mild COVID-19. TCRdb itself ran the 5' RACE reads through MiXCR, one entry per CDR3 protein. The profile covers about 560,000 distinct CDR3 sequences, with 15% to 20% appearing a single time and around 12% taken by the ten largest. The specimen sequenced was PBMCs or a T cell subset sorted from them (not recorded which). Receptor source: an adult woman who had mild COVID-19 (a few samples of this study predate the infection). Cell type and time point are not known.

The V call is TRBV4-1, the J call TRBJ1-1; the D is unclear. The CDR3 consists of 14 residues. Trimming took off 4 bases at V and 0 bases at J, with 9 bases between the two ends. Germline CDR1 reads MGHRA; CDR2 reads YSYEKL. As DNA, the CDR3 is TGCGCCAGCAGCCCCACTCCCTTGAACACTGAAGCTTTCTTT. Translation gives CASSPTPLNTEAFF.

This clonotype occurred a few times. This chain uses TRBV29-1 with TRBJ2-7; maybe TRBD2 (5 bases). This CDR3 spans 12 amino acids. The V gene's germline CDR1 is SQVTM and CDR2 ANQGSEA. The germline V and J ends were trimmed by 7 bases and 1 base, with 11 bases remaining between them. The CDR3 bases are TGCAGCGGCCGGACGGGATCCTACGAGCAGTACTTC. This sequence encodes CSGRTGSYEQYF.

In this sample, this clonotype turned up a few times. The V call is TRBV27, the J call TRBJ2-3; D is unresolved. V lost 7 bases, J lost 2 bases, and 7 bases lay in between. CDR1 and CDR2 (germline): MNHEY, SMNVEV (reference sequence). The CDR3 covers 12 residues. The CDR3: CASTQFTDTQYF. CDR3 coding DNA: TGTGCCAGCACCCAATTCACAGATACGCAGTATTTT.

J is TRBJ1-1 and V is TRBV12-3 or TRBV12-4, with D hard to call. The CDR3 loop spans 12 amino acids. The V end was cut by 6 bases, the J end by 7 bases, with 12 bases between. The CDR3 nucleotides are TGTGCCAGCAGCTTCCTAGAGGGTGAAGCTTTCTTT. Translating it yields CASSFLEGEAFF.

The chain employs TRBV7-6 and TRBJ1-4; D perhaps matches TRBD1 (6 bases). The germline V gene encodes CDR1 SGHVS and CDR2 FNYEAQ. V lost 1 base, J lost 4 bases, and 13 bases lay in between. The CDR3 has 16 residues. CDR3: CASSLESQGYNEKLFF. The CDR3 nucleotides read TGTGCCAGCAGCTTAGAGTCCCAGGGGTATAATGAAAAACTGTTTTTT.

The gene calls are TRBV20-1 and TRBJ2-3; D may be TRBD1 (6 bases). V lost 0 bases to trimming and J lost 1 base, with 11 bases between them. CDR3 length: 15 amino acids. CDR1 is DFQATT, CDR2 SNEGSKA, per germline (reference sequence). The CDR3 DNA sequence: TGCAGTGCTAGAGAACAGGGATGGGGCACAGATACGCAGTATTTT. Protein sequence: CSAREQGWGTDTQYF.

The chain links TRBV6-5 to TRBJ2-1, with D possibly being TRBD2 (5 bases). The CDR3 loop spans 13 amino acids. CDR1 is MNHEY, CDR2 SVGAGI, per germline. V was clipped by 7 bases and J by 3 bases, with 10 bases between them. CDR3 nucleotides: TGTGCCAGCACTGACTATTTCTACAATGAGCAGTTCTTC. It translates to CASTDYFYNEQFF.

J is TRBJ2-7 and V is TRBV21-1. TRBV21-1 is a known pseudogene. The CDR3 is 12 residues long. The CDR3 region is CASSYEWHEQYF. In DNA, the CDR3 is TGTGCCAGCAGCTACGAGTGGCACGAGCAGTACTTC.

This clonotype was observed many times. The chain recombines TRBV29-1 with TRBJ1-2, with D possibly TRBD1 on 5 matching bases. Deletions cut 7 bases from V and 3 bases from J, with 15 bases between. Germline V CDR1 and CDR2: SQVTM, ANQGSEA. This CDR3 spans 13 amino acids. This CDR3 reads CSALRDVDYGYTF. CDR3 bases: TGCAGCGCCCTCAGGGATGTAGACTATGGCTACACCTTC.

The chain uses TRBV18 and TRBJ2-7; 8 bases fit TRBD1. Unmatched junction bases numbered 10, after V lost 2 bases and J lost 7 bases. The germline V gene has CDR1 KGHSH and CDR2 LQKENI. There are 15 residues in the CDR3. The CDR3 DNA is TGTGCCAGCTCACCAGAACAGGGGGGACCTAGGGAGCAGTACTTC. Translating it yields CASSPEQGGPREQYF.

As DNA, the CDR3 is TGTGCCAGCAGTGAGAGCAGGGGTGCTGAAGCTTTCTTT. This sequence encodes CASSESRGAEAFF. The chain joins TRBV6-1 to TRBJ1-1, with a possible D match to TRBD1 (6 bases). With 3 bases removed from V and 6 bases from J, the gap between germline ends came to 11 bases. This CDR3 has 13 amino acids. From germline, CDR1 is MNHNS and CDR2 SASEGT.

This clonotype has a handful of counts. The chain couples TRBV29-1 to TRBJ2-7; D might be TRBD1 (5 bases). Trimming removed 5 bases from V and 2 bases from J, with 13 bases in between. CDR1 and CDR2 (germline): SQVTM, ANQGSEA. There are 13 residues in the CDR3. The CDR3 reads CSVILGETYEQYF. In nucleotides, the CDR3 is TGCAGCGTTATCTTAGGGGAAACCTACGAGCAGTACTTC.

This clonotype was observed a handful of times. This chain uses TRBV3-1 with TRBJ2-3; D is uncertain. Germline CDR1 is LGHDT and CDR2 is YNNKEL (reference sequence). This CDR3 contains 13 residues. V shed 2 bases and J shed 2 bases, with 5 bases lying between them. CDR3 nucleotide sequence: TGTGCCAGCAGCCAACGGAACACAGATACGCAGTATTTT. It yields the protein CASSQRNTDTQYF.

The gene calls are TRBV7-3 and TRBJ2-2; 12 bases agree with TRBD2. With 5 bases clipped from V and 4 bases from J, the junction kept 5 bases outside the gene matches. The CDR3 has 16 amino acids. Germline loops: CDR1 SGHTA, CDR2 FQGTGA. As DNA, the CDR3 is TGTGCCAGCAGCCCTCAGACTAGCGGGAGCACCGGGGAGCTGTTTTTT. Translating it yields CASSPQTSGSTGELFF. The full variable domain, rest sourced from reference TRBV7-3 and TRBJ2-2, is GAGVSQTPSNKVTEKGKYVELRCDPISGHTALYWYRQSLGQGPEFLIYFQGTGAADDSGLPNDRFFAVRPEGSVSTLKIQRTERGDSAVYLCASSPQTSGSTGELFFGEGSRLTVL.

This clonotype appeared many times. This sequence joins TRBV4-3 and TRBJ1-2, with D unclear. This CDR3 spans 14 amino acids. Between the trimmed V and J ends, which lost 0 bases and 0 bases, there was a span of 5 bases. The germline V gene encodes CDR1 LGHNA and CDR2 YSLEER. CDR3 residues: CASSQDRSNYGYTF. The DNA for the CDR3 is TGCGCCAGCAGCCAAGACAGGTCTAACTATGGCTACACCTTC.

The gene calls are TRBV5-1 and TRBJ1-1; 10 bases line up with TRBD1. Germline CDR1 and CDR2: SGHRS and YFSETQ. CDR3 length equals 17 residues. The J segment lost 4 bases and the V segment lost 4 bases, leaving 13 bases of the junction unmatched. The CDR3 nucleotides are TGCGCCAGCAGCCACGCCGGGACAGGGGATTGGGGCACTGAAGCTTTCTTT. Its translation: CASSHAGTGDWGTEAFF.

The rearrangement joins TRBV6-5 to TRBJ1-1, with a tentative D call TRBD1 (5 bases). The germline V gene has CDR1 MNHEY and CDR2 SVGAGI. The CDR3 extends over 14 amino acids. Deletions cut 1 base from V and 4 bases from J, with 10 bases between. The CDR3 sequence: CASSYWDGGTEAFF. The CDR3 DNA reads as TGTGCCAGCAGTTACTGGGATGGGGGCACTGAAGCTTTCTTT.

CDR3 nucleotide sequence: TGTGCCACCCGAGTCCGCCTACAGGGGTCAGAAGGGATCACAGATACGCAGTATTTT. Residues: CATRVRLQGSEGITDTQYF. The chain is built from TRBV10-3 and TRBJ2-3, with TRBD1 identical over 7 bases. V lost 10 bases and J lost 2; bases outside the gene matches: 24. Germline V gene lookup returns CDR1 ENHRY and CDR2 SYGVKD. The CDR3 consists of 19 residues.

The chain uses TRBV12-3 or TRBV12-4 and TRBJ2-5; 8 bases map to TRBD1. The V and J ends lost 3 bases and 5 bases, in that order; junction bases with no gene match: 5. This CDR3 region has 14 residues. The CDR3 is CASSFQGAAETQYF. The CDR3 coding sequence is TGTGCCAGCAGTTTTCAGGGGGCGGCGGAGACCCAGTACTTC.

The gene calls are TRBV7-9 and TRBJ2-7, with D possibly TRBD2 on 5 matching bases. This CDR3 is built from 13 residues. The ends were cut back, 6 bases at V and 5 bases at J, with 14 bases in the middle. Germline CDR1 is SEHNR and CDR2 is FQNEAQ (reference sequence). The CDR3 loop reads CASRGGLGDEQYF. In DNA, the CDR3 is TGTGCCAGCAGAGGAGGCCTTGGGGACGAGCAGTACTTC.

The chain carries TRBV11-2 and TRBJ2-3; D may be TRBD2 (6 bases). The CDR3 sequence is 16 residues long. Germline-derived CDR1 and CDR2 are SGHAT and FQNNGV. Trimming shortened V by 0 bases and J by 4 bases, and 14 bases separated the two germline ends. The CDR3, as DNA: TGTGCCAGCAGCTTAGACATCTGGGGAGGCGCAGATACGCAGTATTTT. This gives the protein CASSLDIWGGADTQYF.

The chain uses TRBV5-4 and TRBJ2-1, with D maybe TRBD2 (6 bases). Trimming stripped 2 bases from V and 1 base from J, with 13 bases between. Germline CDR1 and CDR2: SGHNT and YYREEE (reference sequence). The CDR3 is 16 residues long. This chain's CDR3 is CASSLLRGASYNEQFF. The CDR3 DNA sequence: TGTGCCAGCAGCTTATTGCGGGGTGCATCCTACAATGAGCAGTTCTTC.

The sample holds a few counts of this clonotype. This chain links TRBV7-9 with TRBJ1-1; D is unclear. CDR3 size: 11 residues. Trimming stripped 0 bases from V and 8 bases from J, with 4 bases between. Germline assignment: CDR1 SEHNR and CDR2 FQNEAQ (reference sequence). CDR3 region: CASSLAREAFF. The CDR3 DNA reads TGTGCCAGCAGCTTAGCCAGGGAAGCTTTCTTT.

The V and J genes are TRBV19 and TRBJ2-5, with D hard to call. This CDR3 has 12 residues. Trimming cost V 3 bases and J 4 bases, with 6 bases left between them. Germline CDR1 reads LNHDA; CDR2 reads SQIVND (reference sequence). The CDR3 DNA follows: TGTGCCAGTAGTATGGGCGGAGAGACCCAGTACTTC. This sequence encodes CASSMGGETQYF.

The gene calls are TRBV20-1 and TRBJ1-1; D is unresolved. From germline, CDR1 is DFQATT and CDR2 SNEGSKA (reference sequence). The CDR3 contains 14 residues. Trimming removed 0 bases from V and 0 bases from J, with 8 bases in between. CDR3 amino acids: CSARDRRMNTEAFF. CDR3 bases: TGCAGTGCTAGAGATCGAAGAATGAACACTGAAGCTTTCTTT.